These 32 T cell receptor beta chains came from one sample sequenced in a study of blood T cell repertoires in COVID-19. The assay was immunoSEQ multiplex PCR, and TCRdb's table has in-frame clones only and misses some. The sample has some 110,000 clones; roughly four fifths are singletons. The sequenced sample was peripheral blood. Every receptor here comes from a woman of 80 years or more with acute or convalescent COVID-19.

This sequence joins TRBV10-3 and TRBJ2-1; 7 bases are a match to TRBD2. This CDR3 is 13 amino acids long. V trimming: 4 bases; J trimming: 10 bases; junction bases outside the gene matches: 7. CDR1 and CDR2 from the germline V gene are ENHRY and SYGVKD. The CDR3 coding sequence is TGTGCCATCAGTGGGTCCCTAGCGGACGAGCAGTTCTTC. It yields the protein CAISGSLADEQFF.

The chain joins TRBV29-1 to TRBJ1-5, with D possibly matching TRBD1 (5 bases). The V end lost 4 bases, the J end lost 3 bases, and 10 bases lay between the germline ends. The V gene's germline CDR1 is SQVTM and CDR2 ANQGSEA. The CDR3 has 13 residues. The CDR3 protein is CSVADSLNQPQHF. CDR3 sequence (DNA): TGCAGCGTTGCTGACAGCCTCAATCAGCCCCAGCATTTT.

This clone was seen at least ten times. V gene TRBV24-1 combines with J gene TRBJ2-1, with unresolved D. Germline-derived CDR1 and CDR2 are KGHDR and SFDVKD. The CDR3 runs 15 residues. V was shortened by 3 bases and J by 0 bases, with 8 bases between the two germline ends. CDR3 amino acids: CATSDRVNSYNEQFF. Written as DNA, the CDR3 is TGTGCCACCAGTGATCGGGTCAACTCCTACAATGAGCAGTTCTTC.

A few counts support this clone. The V call is TRBV19, the J call TRBJ1-2; tentatively, D is TRBD1 (6 bases). Trimming took off 5 bases at V and 4 bases at J, with 17 bases between the two ends. This CDR3 contains 15 residues. Germline loops: CDR1 LNHDA, CDR2 SQIVND (reference sequence). In nucleotides, the CDR3 is TGTGCCAGTAGTTCTCTATCGGACAGCTTCTATGGCTACACCTTC. Translated: CASSSLSDSFYGYTF.

The J gene is TRBJ2-3, the V gene TRBV3-1 (or the pseudogene TRBV3-2); 10 nucleotides agree with TRBD2. V dropped 0 bases and J dropped 3; count of bases not matched to a gene: 15. Germline-derived CDR1 and CDR2 are LGHDT and YNNKEL (reference sequence). There are 20 residues in the CDR3. The DNA of the CDR3 is TGTGCCAGCAGCCAAGATCGGTGGCTAGCGGGAGAAATGGGGACAGATACGCAGTATTTT. Protein product: CASSQDRWLAGEMGTDTQYF.

The chain has TRBV27 and TRBJ2-5; a weak D match, TRBD1 (5 bases). The V gene's germline CDR1 is MNHEY and CDR2 SMNVEV (reference sequence). V lost 1 base and J 1 base, leaving 22 bases between the germline ends. This CDR3 is built from 19 residues. CDR3 bases: TGTGCCAGCAGTTTATACTGGACAAAGGGTGTTCTGGGCCAAGAGACCCAGTACTTC. Protein product: CASSLYWTKGVLGQETQYF.

The chain employs TRBV5-1 and TRBJ1-3; possibly TRBD1 for D (5 bases). The CDR3 consists of 14 residues. Germline V lookup: CDR1 SGHRS, CDR2 YFSETQ. Trimming removed 1 base at V and 1 base at J, with 6 bases between. As DNA, the CDR3 is TGCGCCAGCAGCTTGAGGGGTTCTGGAAACACCATATATTTT. It is translated as CASSLRGSGNTIYF. The full variable domain, in which reference TRBV5-1 and TRBJ1-3 provide the parts outside the CDR3, is KAGVTQTPRYLIKTRGQQVTLSCSPISGHRSVSWYQQTPGQGLQFLFEYFSETQRNKGNFPGRFSGRQFSNSRSEMNVSTLELGDSALYLCASSLRGSGNTIYFGEGSWLTVV.

This clone showed up just once. The rearrangement uses TRBV7-9 and TRBJ2-7; no reliable D call. Trimming stripped 6 bases from V and 3 bases from J, with 6 bases between. Germline values: CDR1 SEHNR, CDR2 FQNEAQ (reference sequence). This CDR3 is 11 amino acids long. The DNA for the CDR3 is TGTGCCAGCAGTCCTAACTACGAGCAGTACTTC. Translating it yields CASSPNYEQYF.

The gene calls are TRBV20-1 and TRBJ1-2; 8 nucleotides match TRBD1. V lost 3 bases and J lost 0; bases outside the gene matches: 6. Germline loops: CDR1 DFQATT, CDR2 SNEGSKA (reference sequence). The CDR3 spans 15 residues. CDR3 protein: CSASSVTGANYGYTF. Written as DNA, the CDR3 is TGCAGTGCTAGTTCTGTGACAGGGGCTAACTATGGCTACACCTTC.

The V gene is TRBV10-2, the J gene TRBJ1-6; D is uncertain. The CDR3 totals 14 residues. The V end was cut by 5 bases, the J end by 8 bases, with 13 bases between. Germline values: CDR1 WSHSY, CDR2 SAAADI. CDR3 sequence (DNA): TGCGCCAGCAGTATGGACTTATGGGATTCACCCCTCCACTTT. Its translation: CASSMDLWDSPLHF.

J is TRBJ2-1 and V is TRBV5-1, with TRBD2 matching over 11 bases. The CDR3 extends over 15 amino acids. CDR1 and CDR2 (germline): SGHRS, YFSETQ. Trimming at V came to 4 bases and at J to 4 bases, leaving 4 bases not matched to a gene. In nucleotides, the CDR3 is TGCGCCAGCAGCCTACTAGCGGGGGCTTACAATGAGCAGTTCTTC. It translates to CASSLLAGAYNEQFF.

This chain uses TRBV29-1 with TRBJ1-5, with TRBD1 identical over 8 bases. J gave up 4 bases and V 5 bases, and 7 bases lay outside the gene matches. This CDR3 contains 14 residues. Germline lookup yields CDR1 SQVTM and CDR2 ANQGSEA. CDR3 in amino acids: CSVRTGISNQPQHF. The CDR3 DNA follows: TGCAGCGTTCGGACAGGGATCTCGAATCAGCCCCAGCATTTT.

The gene calls are TRBV5-6 and TRBJ2-7, with 14 bases lining up with TRBD2. Germline CDR1 SGHDT, CDR2 YYEEEE. V shed 3 bases and J 7 bases; nucleotides not matched to a gene: 18. The CDR3 is made up of 19 amino acids. CDR3 DNA sequence: TGTGCCAGCAGCTCCTTGCGGGGGACTAGCGGGGGCCGTGAGTGGGAGCAGTACTTC. It yields the protein CASSSLRGTSGGREWEQYF.

The V call is TRBV3-1 (or the pseudogene TRBV3-2), the J call TRBJ2-2, with D possibly TRBD2 on 6 matching bases. Germline V lookup: CDR1 LGHDT, CDR2 YNNKEL (reference sequence). V was trimmed by 4 bases and J by 1 base, leaving 13 bases between them. The length of the CDR3 is 16 residues. DNA for the CDR3: TGTGCCAGCAGCCCCTCATTCGGGGGGAACACCGGGGAGCTGTTTTTT. It specifies CASSPSFGGNTGELFF.

The chain couples TRBV18 to TRBJ2-1; 10 bases are shared with TRBD2. The CDR3 covers 17 residues. The V segment lost 0 bases and the J segment 8 bases; nucleotides outside the gene matches: 10. In germline, CDR1 is KGHSH, CDR2 LQKENI. This CDR3 reads CASSPPRPSGSLDEQFF. The CDR3 DNA reads as TGTGCCAGCTCACCACCGCGGCCTAGCGGGAGTCTCGATGAGCAGTTCTTC.

The chain couples TRBV5-4 to TRBJ2-1; 8 positions match TRBD2. Germline V gene lookup returns CDR1 SGHNT and CDR2 YYREEE (reference sequence). The CDR3 loop spans 13 amino acids. V gave up 4 bases and J gave up 6 bases; unmatched junction bases: 3. CDR3 coding DNA: TGTGCCAGCAGCCCTCGGGGGGGCAATGAGCAGTTCTTC. Its translation is CASSPRGGNEQFF.

The gene calls are TRBV5-1 and TRBJ2-6; 8 bases line up with TRBD2. CDR1 is SGHRS and CDR2 is YFSETQ in the germline V gene. V lost 3 bases, J lost 0 bases, and 5 bases stayed unmatched. The CDR3 loop spans 17 amino acids. The CDR3 nucleotides read TGCGCCAGCAGCTCCGGACTAGCTAACTCTGGGGCCAACGTCCTGACTTTC. Translating gives CASSSGLANSGANVLTF.

The J gene is TRBJ1-2, the V gene TRBV6-5, with TRBD1 matching over 9 bases. CDR3 length equals 13 residues. Germline assignment: CDR1 MNHEY and CDR2 SVGAGI. V was pared by 5 bases and J by 9 bases, with 7 bases of the junction left unmatched. In nucleotides, the CDR3 is TGTGCCAGCAGTCCCGGGACAGGGATACGCTACACCTTC. This translates into CASSPGTGIRYTF.

The chain employs TRBV6-5 and TRBJ2-1, with a possible D match to TRBD1 (5 bases). The CDR3 is made up of 14 amino acids. Germline V gene data show CDR1 as MNHEY and CDR2 as SVGAGI. Trimming pared 6 bases from V and 4 bases from J, leaving 13 bases between. This chain's CDR3 is CASRSLTVYNEQFF. The CDR3 DNA follows: TGTGCCAGCAGATCCCTGACAGTTTACAATGAGCAGTTCTTC.

In DNA, the CDR3 is TGTGCCAGCAGCCCACAAGCGGGAGACTACGAGCAGTACGTC. Residues: CASSPQAGDYEQYV. This chain joins TRBV6-5 and TRBJ2-7, with TRBD2 matching over 8 bases. J was trimmed by 3 bases and V by 6 bases; bases with no gene match: 7. In germline, CDR1 is MNHEY, CDR2 SVGAGI. The CDR3 extends over 14 amino acids.

The rearrangement uses TRBV6-6 and TRBJ1-2, with unresolved D. The CDR3 runs to 13 residues. Per the germline V gene, CDR1 is MNHNY and CDR2 is SVGAGI (reference sequence). The V end was cut by 6 bases, the J end by 10 bases, with 18 bases between. This chain's CDR3 is CASSPDGSRSYTF. The CDR3 coding sequence is TGTGCCAGCAGCCCGGACGGGAGCAGGTCCTACACCTTC.

There are a few counts of this clone. V gene TRBV6-4 combines with J gene TRBJ2-6, with no clear D. The ends were cut back, 0 bases at V and 2 bases at J, with 8 bases in the middle. This CDR3 is 16 amino acids long. Per the germline V gene, CDR1 is MRHNA and CDR2 is SNTAGT. The CDR3 DNA reads TGTGCCAGCAGTGACTCGGCAGGAACTGGGGCCAACGTCCTGACTTTC. Amino acids: CASSDSAGTGANVLTF.

The chain couples TRBV11-2 to TRBJ2-6; D possibly corresponds to TRBD2 (6 bases). The ends were cut back, 11 bases at V and 0 bases at J, with 20 bases in the middle. The CDR3 runs to 17 residues. Looked up from germline, CDR1 is SGHAT and CDR2 is FQNNGV. The CDR3 region is CAVPQPGEPSGANVLTF. CDR3 nucleotides: TGTGCCGTCCCACAGCCGGGGGAACCCTCTGGGGCCAACGTCCTGACTTTC.

This clone was seen more than once but under ten times. This CDR3 reads CASSEDDSFYGYTF. The DNA for the CDR3 is TGTGCCAGCAGTGAGGACGACAGTTTCTATGGCTACACCTTC. The chain uses TRBV2 and TRBJ1-2; possibly TRBD1 for D (5 bases). This CDR3 spans 14 amino acids. The V end was cut by 3 bases, the J end by 4 bases, with 12 bases between. Germline CDR1 reads SNHLY; CDR2 reads FYNNEI.

The V and J genes are TRBV29-1 and TRBJ2-1, with 14 positions matching TRBD2. The CDR3 covers 13 residues. The ends lost 6 bases at V and 8 bases at J; junction bases unmatched: 3. Looked up from germline, CDR1 is SQVTM and CDR2 is ANQGSEA. CDR3 coding DNA: TGCAGCGTAGGGACTAGCGGGAGCTATGAGCAGTTCTTC. Amino acids: CSVGTSGSYEQFF.

This clone was found once. Here the CDR3 DNA reads TGTGCCACCAGCAGAGGCGGGCCCACCTACAATGAGCAGTTCTTC. Amino acid sequence: CATSRGGPTYNEQFF. The chain joins TRBV15 to TRBJ2-1; perhaps TRBD2 as D (5 bases). The CDR3 sequence is 15 residues long. CDR1 LNHNV and CDR2 YYDKDF come from the germline V gene (reference sequence). The germline V and J ends were trimmed by 1 base and 2 bases, with 9 bases remaining between them.

The V and J genes are TRBV18 and TRBJ1-3; D might be TRBD1 (5 bases). The germline CDR1 and CDR2 sequences are KGHSH and LQKENI. This CDR3 is 15 amino acids long. Trimming removed 3 bases at V and 3 bases at J, with 12 bases between. CDR3 residues: CASSPLDSIGNTIYF. CDR3 nucleotide sequence: TGTGCCAGCTCACCCCTCGACAGTATTGGAAACACCATATATTTT. Full variable domain (remainder filled in from reference TRBV18 and TRBJ1-3): NAGVMQNPRHLVRRRGQEARLRCSPMKGHSHVYWYRQLPEEGLKFMVYLQKENIIDESGMPKERFSAEFPKEGPSILRIQQVVRGDSAAYFCASSPLDSIGNTIYFGEGSWLTVV.

The CDR3 loop is CATGGEQYF. The CDR3 region has the DNA TGTGCCACAGGGGGCGAGCAGTACTTC. The chain recombines TRBV21-1 with TRBJ2-7; the table assigns TRBD1, which was not confirmed against the DNA. TRBV21-1 is termed a pseudogene. This CDR3 has 9 amino acids.

The rearrangement uses TRBV24-1 and TRBJ2-5, with TRBD2 matching 7 bases. The trim removed 3 bases at V and 5 bases at J, leaving 8 bases unmatched. CDR1 and CDR2 (germline): KGHDR, SFDVKD. The CDR3 runs 15 residues. The chain's CDR3 is CATSDGGRVRETQYF. For the CDR3, the DNA is TGTGCCACCAGTGATGGTGGGAGGGTCCGGGAGACCCAGTACTTC.

This chain joins TRBV5-1 and TRBJ2-2; weak D call: TRBD1 (5 bases). The CDR3 runs 17 residues. Per germline, CDR1 SGHRS and CDR2 YFSETQ. V dropped 4 bases and J dropped 5 bases, with 21 bases sitting between them. CDR3 in DNA: TGCGCCAGCAGCACAGGAACGTCGGCACTGCTGACCGGGGAGCTGTTTTTT. It specifies CASSTGTSALLTGELFF.

The rearrangement joins TRBV7-9 to TRBJ2-1; 13 nucleotides match TRBD2. The CDR3 totals 15 residues. Germline trimming cut 5 bases from V and 8 bases from J; bases unmatched to any gene: 6. Germline V lookup: CDR1 SEHNR, CDR2 FQNEAQ (reference sequence). The CDR3 region has the DNA TGTGCCAGCAGCAAAGGGACTAGCGGGACGGATGAGCAGTTCTTC. It specifies CASSKGTSGTDEQFF.

V gene TRBV4-1 combines with J gene TRBJ2-7; 8 bases map to TRBD1. The CDR3 contains 13 residues. J lost 4 bases, V lost 4 bases, and 3 bases had no gene match. The germline gives CDR1 MGHRA, CDR2 YSYEKL. The CDR3 region is CASSPRTGYEQYV. In DNA, the CDR3 is TGCGCCAGCAGCCCCCGGACAGGGTACGAGCAGTACGTC.